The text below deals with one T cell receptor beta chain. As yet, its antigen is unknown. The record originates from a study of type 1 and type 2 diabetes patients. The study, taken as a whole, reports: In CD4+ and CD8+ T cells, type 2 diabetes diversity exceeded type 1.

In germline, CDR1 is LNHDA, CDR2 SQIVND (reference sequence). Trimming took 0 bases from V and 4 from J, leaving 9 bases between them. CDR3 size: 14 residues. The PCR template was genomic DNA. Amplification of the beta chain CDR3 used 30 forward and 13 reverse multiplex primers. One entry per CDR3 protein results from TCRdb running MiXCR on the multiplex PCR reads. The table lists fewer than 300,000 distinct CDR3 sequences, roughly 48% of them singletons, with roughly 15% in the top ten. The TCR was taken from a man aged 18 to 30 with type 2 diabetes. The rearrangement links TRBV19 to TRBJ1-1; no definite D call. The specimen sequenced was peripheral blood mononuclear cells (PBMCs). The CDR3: CASSIEGGITEAFF. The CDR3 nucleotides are TGTGCCAGTAGTATAGAGGGAGGCATCACTGAAGCTTTCTTT. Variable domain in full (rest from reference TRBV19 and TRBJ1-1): DGGITQSPKYLFRKEGQNVTLSCEQNLNHDAMYWYRQDPGQGLRLIYYSQIVNDFQKGDIAEGYSVSREKKESFPLTVTSAQKNPTAFYLCASSIEGGITEAFFGQGTRLTVV.